These T cell receptor beta chains were read from a single sample in a study of T cell repertoires in ileal Crohn's disease. Sequenced by immunoSEQ multiplex PCR; TCRdb stores in-frame clones only, minus some. The sample includes roughly 16,000 clones, around 70% seen only once; the top ten take 4% to 4.5%. Sequenced input: ileal tissue. Every receptor here comes from an adult with Crohn's disease. Each CDR3 is given without its conserved first and last residue. Each record gives: V gene, J gene, clone size, CDR3 length, CDR3 protein. Clone size is shown for a subset of rows, as once, few, many or a class of expanded clone.

V: TRBV4-3; J: TRBJ1-6; size: -; length: 13; CDR3: ASSQDPGGRSPLH
V: TRBV18; J: TRBJ2-7; size: once; length: 14; CDR3: ASSPMGAQSGSSFY
V: TRBV30; J: TRBJ1-6; size: once; length: 11; CDR3: AWTLGTTGPLH
V: TRBV4-3; J: TRBJ2-3; size: -; length: 11; CDR3: ASSSSGVDTQY
V: TRBV5-1; J: TRBJ1-2; size: -; length: 13; CDR3: ASSVGTGGRRGYT
V: TRBV7-9; J: TRBJ2-2; size: -; length: 14; CDR3: ASSLAPGLGTGELF
V: TRBV6-5; J: TRBJ2-7; size: -; length: 13; CDR3: ASTNEGDRVYEQY
V: TRBV5-4; J: TRBJ2-5; size: -; length: 12; CDR3: ASSFRDRGGTQY
V: TRBV7-2; J: TRBJ2-5; size: few; length: 10; CDR3: ASRTPRETQY
V: TRBV10-3; J: TRBJ1-2; size: -; length: 11; CDR3: AISRGQGDERT
V: TRBV6-6; J: TRBJ2-1; size: -; length: 8; CDR3: ASSGLEQF
V: TRBV5-1; J: TRBJ1-2; size: -; length: 12; CDR3: ASSLTGPNYGYT
V: TRBV2; J: TRBJ1-5; size: -; length: 11; CDR3: ASSEELNQPQH
V: TRBV10-2; J: TRBJ2-7; size: once; length: 10; CDR3: ASSEGGYEQY
V: TRBV7-8; J: TRBJ1-4; size: -; length: 12; CDR3: ASSSPGITEKLF